Shown below are 29 T cell receptor beta chains from a single sample sequenced in a study of metastatic and nonmetastatic thyroid tumors. TCRdb re-called the PCR reads through MiXCR. The table shows tens of thousands of clones, with 20% to 30% occurring only once. Ahead of thyroid surgery, no patient had received treatment of any kind. Sequenced input: tumor tissue. These receptors originate from a male donor with papillary thyroid cancer or a benign thyroid nodule (not recorded which). Some clones in this sample may be carry-over from other donors' samples.

Many counts were recorded for this clone. The chain uses TRBV6-2 or TRBV6-3 and TRBJ1-4; D not resolved. The CDR3 extends over 11 amino acids. Trimming removed 4 bases at V and 7 bases at J, with 4 bases between. Germline CDR1 is MNHEY and CDR2 is SVGEGT. The CDR3 loop is CASSWGEKLFF. The CDR3 coding sequence is TGTGCCAGCAGTTGGGGTGAAAAACTGTTTTTT.

As regards this clone: The junction does not match germline at one end; this may be a read error. The V gene is TRBV6-5, the J gene TRBJ1-2, with D hard to call. The CDR3 length is 11 residues. Germline V gene sequence: CDR1 MNHEY, CDR2 SVGAGI. The CDR3 loop reads CASIINYGYTF. The CDR3 coding sequence is TGTGCCAGCATTATTAACTATGGCTACACGTTC.

Within the sample, this clone is medium-sized. The rearrangement joins TRBV30 to TRBJ1-2; 8 bases agree with TRBD1. The CDR3 covers 12 residues. Looked up from germline, CDR1 is GTSNPN and CDR2 is SVGIG (reference sequence). V was pared by 8 bases and J by 3 bases, with 5 bases of the junction left unmatched. CDR3 DNA: TGTGCCGGCCAGGGGGCCCACTATGGCTACACCTTC. Translated: CAGQGAHYGYTF. Looking up the rest from reference TRBV30 and TRBJ1-2 gives the full variable domain: SQTIHQWPATLVQPVGSPLSLECTVEGTSNPNLYWYRQAAGRGLQLLFYSVGIGQISSEVPQNLSASRPQDRQFILSSKKLLLSDSGFYLCAGQGAHYGYTFGSGTRLTVV.

The sample holds many counts of this clone. The genes are TRBV20-1 and TRBJ2-2, with a possible D match to TRBD1 (5 bases). Germline-derived CDR1 and CDR2 are DFQATT and SNEGSKA (reference sequence). CDR3 length: 16 amino acids. The V end was cut by 6 bases, the J end by 0 bases, with 17 bases between. CDR3 sequence (DNA): TGCAGTGCCAGGACCCAGACAGCCGCGAACACCGGGGAGCTGTTTTTT. Protein product: CSARTQTAANTGELFF.

The chain uses TRBV11-1 and TRBJ1-3; TRBD1 aligns across 7 bases. With 3 bases clipped from V and 0 bases from J, the junction kept 8 bases outside the gene matches. CDR3 length equals 17 residues. Germline CDR1 and CDR2: SGHAT and FQDESV (reference sequence). The CDR3 DNA is TGTGCCAGCAGCTTGAGGGGGCACCTCAGCTCTGGAAACACCATATATTTT. Protein sequence: CASSLRGHLSSGNTIYF.

As concerns this clone: The conserved phenylalanine or tryptophan is not found at the CDR3 terminus, so this likely reflects a read error. The V and J genes are TRBV28 and TRBJ1-2; the D is unclear. This CDR3 region has 13 residues. Germline V gene lookup returns CDR1 MDHEN and CDR2 SYDVKM. Trimming left V 3 bases short and J 4 bases short, with 9 bases between. CDR3 coding DNA: TGTGCCAGCAGTTTGGAAAAGGGCTATGGCTACACCTTA. It is translated as CASSLEKGYGYTL.

A few counts support this clone. This sequence may be a read error, since a much larger clone differs from it by one base. The CDR3: CASSLWGQGPSGDNVLTF. The CDR3 DNA follows: TGTGCCAGCAGTTTATGGGGACAGGGTCCCTCTGGGGACAACGTCCTGACTTTC. The rearrangement uses TRBV28 and TRBJ2-6, with 9 bases fitting TRBD1. Germline V gene data show CDR1 as MDHEN and CDR2 as SYDVKM. This CDR3 has 18 amino acids.

In its sample, this clone was seen many times. CDR3 sequence: CASSQVYSTGELFF. Here the CDR3 DNA reads TGCGCCAGCAGCCAAGTTTATTCTACCGGGGAGCTGTTTTTT. The chain carries TRBV4-3 and TRBJ2-2; D is undetermined. Trimming removed 1 base from V and 5 bases from J, with 8 bases in between. This CDR3 comprises 14 residues. The germline CDR1 and CDR2 sequences are LGHNA and YSLEER.

This clone was counted many times. V is TRBV5-1 and J is TRBJ1-5; tentative D call: TRBD1 (5 bases). CDR1 and CDR2 from the germline V gene are SGHRS and YFSETQ. V was shortened by 5 bases and J by 4 bases, with 19 bases between the two germline ends. The CDR3 has 16 amino acids. The DNA for the CDR3 is TGCGCCAGCAGTGCGGATGGGGACGGACGAAATCAGCCCCAGCATTTT. Translation: CASSADGDGRNQPQHF. The variable domain in full, with the rest retrieved from reference TRBV5-1 and TRBJ1-5, is KAGVTQTPRYLIKTRGQQVTLSCSPISGHRSVSWYQQTPGQGLQFLFEYFSETQRNKGNFPGRFSGRQFSNSRSEMNVSTLELGDSALYLCASSADGDGRNQPQHFGDGTRLSIL.

At least ten counts were recorded for this clone. Other DNA sequences in the sample encode the same CDR3. V usage is TRBV30 and J usage is TRBJ2-7, with D perhaps matching TRBD2 (6 bases). The CDR3 covers 13 residues. Germline loops: CDR1 GTSNPN, CDR2 SVGIG (reference sequence). V shed 4 bases and J shed 5 bases, with 15 bases lying between them. The CDR3 region has the DNA TGTGCCTGGACGGGGGTACCGGGCCACGAGCAGTACTTC. Translated: CAWTGVPGHEQYF.

On this clone: Mismatch with germline at one junction end may stem from a read error. The chain uses TRBV7-2 and TRBJ2-5; D unclear. The CDR3 loop spans 13 amino acids. Germline assignment: CDR1 SGHTA and CDR2 FQGNSA. The CDR3 nucleotides read TGTGCCAGCCGCTTACACCCCTTTTGGACCCAGTACTTC. Protein: CASRLHPFWTQYF. Complete variable domain (other parts from reference TRBV7-2 and TRBJ2-5): GAGVSQSPSNKVTEKGKDVELRCDPISGHTALYWYRQSLGQGLEFLIYFQGNSAPDKSGLPSDRFSAERTGGSVSTLTIQRTQQEDSAVYLCASRLHPFWTQYFGPGTRLLVL.

This clone has a count of ten or more. The chain combines TRBV20-1 with TRBJ1-2; tentative D call: TRBD1 (5 bases). Trimming took off 6 bases at V and 5 bases at J, with 16 bases between the two ends. This CDR3 has 13 amino acids. CDR1 DFQATT and CDR2 SNEGSKA come from the germline V gene (reference sequence). Written as DNA, the CDR3 is TGCAGTGCCCCCTCGGGGGGGGGATATGGCTACACCTTC. It codes for CSAPSGGGYGYTF.

This clone was seen repeatedly, ten times or more. The chain combines TRBV12-3 or TRBV12-4 with TRBJ1-3, with unresolved D. V was shortened by 3 bases and J by 0 bases, with 15 bases between the two germline ends. This CDR3 is built from 17 residues. The CDR3 nucleotides read TGTGCCAGCAGTTTCCTTGTGGGAGGGCACTCTGGAAACACCATATATTTT. This sequence encodes CASSFLVGGHSGNTIYF.

This clone was recorded many times. The chain combines TRBV20-1 with TRBJ1-5; TRBD1 matches 10 bases. The CDR3 sequence is 17 residues long. Germline V gene data show CDR1 as DFQATT and CDR2 as SNEGSKA (reference sequence). With V trimmed by 0 bases and J by 6 bases, 11 bases remained unmatched. The CDR3 sequence: CSARDTLRDRGSQPQHF. The CDR3 nucleotides read TGCAGTGCTAGAGATACCTTACGGGACAGGGGATCTCAGCCCCAGCATTTT.

Regarding this clone: At one end the junction does not follow the germline gene, possibly because of a read error. The chain couples TRBV11-2 to TRBJ2-1; D perhaps matches TRBD1 (5 bases). Germline CDR1 reads SGHAT; CDR2 reads FQNNGV. The CDR3 totals 15 residues. This chain's CDR3 is CACSLWWGAYNEQFF. The CDR3 DNA sequence: TGTGCCTGCAGCTTATGGTGGGGCGCCTACAATGAGCAGTTCTTC.

This clone was seen many times. V gene TRBV4-1 combines with J gene TRBJ2-1; 12 bases are shared with TRBD2. V shed 5 bases, J shed 8 bases, and the junction held 7 bases outside the gene matches. The CDR3 length is 15 residues. Per the germline V gene, CDR1 is MGHRA and CDR2 is YSYEKL. CDR3 protein: CASSTLAGGPDEQFF. The CDR3 nucleotides read TGCGCCAGCAGCACCCTAGCGGGAGGGCCCGATGAGCAGTTCTTC.

This clone was counted ten times or more. J is TRBJ2-3 and V is TRBV18; 9 bases are shared with TRBD2. From germline, CDR1 is KGHSH and CDR2 LQKENI. The CDR3 runs to 16 residues. V shed 3 bases and J 0 bases; nucleotides not matched to a gene: 4. In DNA, the CDR3 is TGTGCCAGCTCACCCAAAAGCGGGAGGAGCACAGATACGCAGTATTTT. Translation: CASSPKSGRSTDTQYF.

The rearrangement uses TRBV27 and TRBJ2-3, with D possibly being TRBD1 (5 bases). In germline, CDR1 is MNHEY, CDR2 SMNVEV (reference sequence). The CDR3 runs to 16 residues. With 6 bases removed from V and 2 bases from J, the gap between germline ends came to 18 bases. This CDR3 is CASSRLDRRTTDTQYF. The CDR3 DNA is TGTGCCAGCAGCCGCCTCGACAGAAGAACCACAGATACGCAGTATTTT.

The chain combines TRBV7-2 with TRBJ2-7; tentative D call: TRBD1 (6 bases). Trimming removed 5 bases from V and 4 bases from J, with 9 bases in between. Germline CDR1 is SGHTA and CDR2 is FQGNSA. CDR3 length equals 12 residues. The CDR3 nucleotides are TGTGCCAGCAGCGAACAGGGATACGAGCAGTACTTC. Amino acids: CASSEQGYEQYF. Variable domain in full (rest from reference TRBV7-2 and TRBJ2-7): GAGVSQSPSNKVTEKGKDVELRCDPISGHTALYWYRQSLGQGLEFLIYFQGNSAPDKSGLPSDRFSAERTGGSVSTLTIQRTQQEDSAVYLCASSEQGYEQYFGPGTRLTVT.

With respect to this clone: Given the absence of the conserved phenylalanine or tryptophan at the CDR3 end, a read error is likely. It is unclear where the CDR3 begins or ends on the DNA, so no DNA is shown, and the CDR3 is as TCRdb lists it. The chain recombines TRBV5-1 with TRBJ1-2; TRBD1, the table's D call, lacks a check against the DNA. Germline V gene data show CDR1 as SGHRS and CDR2 as YFSETQ. From its first to its last residue, the CDR3 has 15 amino acids. This chain's CDR3 is CASRLATGDFDGDTL.

About this clone itself: A much larger clone is a single base away; this may be a read error. This chain joins TRBV28 and TRBJ2-5; D ambiguous. Germline CDR1 MDHEN, CDR2 SYDVKM. V shed 4 bases and J shed 5 bases, with 8 bases lying between them. The CDR3 totals 12 residues. CDR3 protein: CASSSFGETQYF. In DNA form, the CDR3 reads TGTGCCAGCAGTTCATTTGGGGAGACCCAGTACTTC. Full variable domain (outside the CDR3, taken from reference TRBV28 and TRBJ2-5): DVKVTQSSRYLVKRTGEKVFLECVQDMDHENMFWYRQDPGLGLRLIYFSYDVKMKEKGDIPEGYSVSREKKERFSLILESASTNQTSMYLCASSSFGETQYFGPGTRLLVL.

Concerning this clone: A much larger clone is a single base away; this may be a read error. The chain employs TRBV19 and TRBJ1-1, with 8 positions matching TRBD1. J was trimmed by 10 bases and V by 5 bases; bases with no gene match: 6. This CDR3 is 12 amino acids long. From germline, CDR1 is LNHDA and CDR2 SQIVND (reference sequence). CDR3 DNA sequence: TGTGCCAGTAGTGTACAGGGGGGGGGAGCTTTCTTT. It is translated as CASSVQGGGAFF.

The table lists this clone with many counts. The chain links TRBV3-1 to TRBJ1-2; D is uncertain. This CDR3 has 13 residues. V was shortened by 0 bases and J by 6 bases, with 8 bases between the two germline ends. Per the germline V gene, CDR1 is LGHDT and CDR2 is YNNKEL (reference sequence). The CDR3 reads CASSQEGSDGYTF. The CDR3 DNA is TGTGCCAGCAGCCAAGAAGGGTCCGATGGCTACACCTTC.

Ten or more counts support this clone. This chain connects TRBV4-3 to TRBJ1-1; D is possibly TRBD1 (5 bases). Germline V CDR1 and CDR2: LGHNA, YSLEER. The CDR3 runs to 14 residues. Trimming removed 0 bases from V and 5 bases from J, with 10 bases in between. The CDR3 loop reads CASSQEIGTTEAFF. In DNA, the CDR3 is TGCGCCAGCAGCCAAGAAATAGGGACGACTGAAGCTTTCTTT.

CDR3 in amino acids: CASSPSGSSYNEQFF. CDR3 coding DNA: TGCGCCAGCAGCCCGAGCGGGAGCTCCTACAATGAGCAGTTCTTC. V usage is TRBV4-3 and J usage is TRBJ2-1; 8 bases match TRBD2. V was clipped by 4 bases and J by 0 bases; unmatched bases: 2. This CDR3 is built from 15 residues. Germline V lookup: CDR1 LGHNA, CDR2 YSLEER.

The chain joins TRBV20-1 to TRBJ2-7; weak D call: TRBD1 (6 bases). CDR1 is DFQATT and CDR2 is SNEGSKA in the germline V gene (reference sequence). The CDR3 is 16 residues long. Deletions cut 2 bases from V and 3 bases from J, with 20 bases between. CDR3 residues: CSARPVAGTPDYEQYF. The CDR3 nucleotides are TGCAGTGCTAGACCCGTAGCCGGGACACCTGACTACGAGCAGTACTTC.

This clone is termed medium-sized. The V and J genes are TRBV20-1 and TRBJ2-2; D possibly corresponds to TRBD2 (5 bases). CDR3 length: 15 residues. V was shortened by 1 base and J by 3 bases, with 12 bases between the two germline ends. Germline values: CDR1 DFQATT, CDR2 SNEGSKA (reference sequence). Written as DNA, the CDR3 is TGCAGTGCTAGAGTCCCGGTCGGGGACACCGGGGAGCTGTTTTTT. As protein: CSARVPVGDTGELFF.

The chain has TRBV6-2 or TRBV6-3 and TRBJ2-7; D is unclear. The germline V gene has CDR1 MNHEY and CDR2 SVGEGT. V dropped 3 bases and J dropped 3 bases, with 9 bases sitting between them. The CDR3 is made up of 13 amino acids. The DNA for the CDR3 is TGTGCCAGCAGTTATGGCGAGCTCTACGAGCAGTACTTC. As protein: CASSYGELYEQYF.

Ten or more counts support this clone. The chain links TRBV20-1 to TRBJ1-5, with 10 bases identical to TRBD1. The V and J ends lost 6 bases and 7 bases, in that order; junction bases with no gene match: 15. The CDR3 sequence is 16 residues long. The germline CDR1 and CDR2 sequences are DFQATT and SNEGSKA (reference sequence). Here the CDR3 DNA reads TGCAGTGCAACCGAGACCGGGGGACAGGGGAGGCAGCCCCAGCATTTT. Translation: CSATETGGQGRQPQHF.